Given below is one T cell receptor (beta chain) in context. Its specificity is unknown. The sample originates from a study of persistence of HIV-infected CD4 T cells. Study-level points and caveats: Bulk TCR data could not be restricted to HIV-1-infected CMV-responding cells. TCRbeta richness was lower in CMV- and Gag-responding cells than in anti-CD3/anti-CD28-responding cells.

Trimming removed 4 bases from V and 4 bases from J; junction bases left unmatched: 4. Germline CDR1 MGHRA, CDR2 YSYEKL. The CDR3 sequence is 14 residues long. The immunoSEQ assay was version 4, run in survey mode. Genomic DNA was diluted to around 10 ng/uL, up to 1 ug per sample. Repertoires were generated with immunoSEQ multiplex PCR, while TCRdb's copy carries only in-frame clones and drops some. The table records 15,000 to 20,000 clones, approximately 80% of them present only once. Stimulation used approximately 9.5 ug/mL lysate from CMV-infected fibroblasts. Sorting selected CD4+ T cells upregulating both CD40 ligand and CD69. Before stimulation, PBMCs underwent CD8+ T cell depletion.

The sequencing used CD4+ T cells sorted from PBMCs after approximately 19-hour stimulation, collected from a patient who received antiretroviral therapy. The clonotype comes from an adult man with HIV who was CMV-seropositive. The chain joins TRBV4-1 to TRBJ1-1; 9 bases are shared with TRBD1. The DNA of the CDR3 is TGCGCCAGCAGCCGGACAGGGGTGGGCACTGAAGCTTTCTTT. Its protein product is CASSRTGVGTEAFF.